What follows are 25 T cell receptor beta chains derived from one specimen sequenced in a study of Graves' ophthalmopathy and Graves' hyperthyroidism (dated by TCRdb to 2017 to 2018). Sequencing took place on an Illumina HiSeq 2000. TCR beta CDR3 regions were amplified from RNA transcripts for repertoire sequencing. A first-round RT-PCR used HTBI primers with the Qiagen OneStep RT-PCR kit, followed by a second-round multiplex PCR, size selection and purification. TCRdb trimmed public reads at Q25 via fastp, called clones via MiXCR and kept in-frame beta chains. Identical CDR3 proteins give one entry, which carries the most common genes and DNA. The sample yields around 1.1 million distinct CDR3 sequences; about two fifths were counted once. In total, the top ten clones hold approximately 12% of the sample. Sequencing was carried out using peripheral blood or thyroid tissue (not recorded which). Every receptor here comes from an adult man with Graves' hyperthyroidism.

This sequence joins TRBV2 and TRBJ2-6; 11 nucleotides line up with TRBD1. J gave up 4 bases and V 10 bases, and 15 bases lay outside the gene matches. CDR1 is SNHLY, CDR2 FYNNEI, per germline. The CDR3 consists of 18 residues. CDR3 loop: CATRGQGAANSGANVLTF. In nucleotides, the CDR3 is TGTGCCACTAGAGGACAGGGGGCGGCGAACTCCGGGGCCAACGTCCTGACTTTC.

This clonotype has only a few counts. The chain carries TRBV10-3 and TRBJ2-3, with D tentatively TRBD1 (5 bases). Germline V gene data show CDR1 as ENHRY and CDR2 as SYGVKD. This CDR3 has 14 residues. The V end was cut by 7 bases, the J end by 0 bases, with 11 bases between. The CDR3 nucleotides read TGTGCCATCAAGGTATCAGGGAGCACAGATACGCAGTATTTT. Protein sequence: CAIKVSGSTDTQYF.

This clonotype was seen many times. The V and J genes are TRBV20-1 and TRBJ2-7; D remains ambiguous. This CDR3 has 15 amino acids. V gave up 2 bases and J gave up 0 bases, with 14 bases separating them. Germline values: CDR1 DFQATT, CDR2 SNEGSKA (reference sequence). Here the CDR3 DNA reads TGCAGTGCTAGACGGCCCCTCTTAAGCTCCTACGAGCAGTACTTC. As protein: CSARRPLLSSYEQYF.

Only a few counts were recorded for this clonotype. V is TRBV10-3 and J is TRBJ2-7; 7 positions match TRBD1. Germline V gene data show CDR1 as ENHRY and CDR2 as SYGVKD. The CDR3 is 13 amino acids. V lost 10 bases to trimming and J lost 5 bases; unmatched junction nucleotides: 11. The DNA for the CDR3 is TGTGCCAGCAGCCGGGACAGATGGGACGAGCAGTACTTC. It encodes CASSRDRWDEQYF.

Ten or more counts support this clonotype. The chain employs TRBV4-2 and TRBJ1-1; TRBD1 aligns across 8 bases. With V trimmed by 0 bases and J by 4 bases, 4 bases remained unmatched. Per the germline V gene, CDR1 is LGHNA and CDR2 is YNFKEQ. The CDR3 consists of 15 residues. Here the CDR3 reads CASSQEGQGGTEAFF. In nucleotides, the CDR3 is TGTGCCAGCAGCCAAGAAGGACAGGGCGGCACTGAAGCTTTCTTT.

V gene TRBV7-2 combines with J gene TRBJ1-4; maybe TRBD1 (6 bases). There are 17 residues in the CDR3. Germline V CDR1 and CDR2: SGHTA, FQGNSA. V dropped 0 bases and J dropped 8 bases, with 19 bases sitting between them. CDR3 loop: CASSLAWGRAGAEKLFF. CDR3 coding DNA: TGTGCCAGCAGCTTAGCGTGGGGGCGAGCGGGAGCCGAAAAACTGTTTTTT.

This clonotype was counted ten times or more. This chain links TRBV19 with TRBJ2-7; 8 bases align to TRBD2. The CDR3 runs to 14 residues. Germline V gene data show CDR1 as LNHDA and CDR2 as SQIVND (reference sequence). V gave up 6 bases and J gave up 1 base; unmatched junction bases: 5. The CDR3 region has the DNA TGTGCCAGTAGGGGTAGCGGGACATCCTACGAGCAGTACTTC. The encoded protein is CASRGSGTSYEQYF.

This clonotype has a count of ten or more. The chain is built from TRBV2 and TRBJ1-6; 9 nucleotides align to TRBD1. The CDR3 length is 15 residues. The ends lost 5 bases at V and 8 bases at J; junction bases unmatched: 7. Germline CDR1 SNHLY, CDR2 FYNNEI. The CDR3 sequence is CASSWTGVGDSPLHF. For the CDR3, the DNA is TGTGCCAGCAGTTGGACAGGGGTAGGGGATTCACCCCTCCACTTT.

The CDR3 is CASETGKASGTSGELFF. CDR3 nucleotides: TGTGCCAGTGAGACAGGGAAGGCTAGCGGGACGAGCGGGGAGCTGTTTTTT. This chain connects TRBV25-1 to TRBJ2-2; 9 bases match TRBD2. The trim removed 9 bases at V and 7 bases at J, leaving 18 bases unmatched. This CDR3 is built from 17 residues. The V gene's germline CDR1 is MGHDK and CDR2 SYGVNS.

As to this clonotype: The conserved phenylalanine or tryptophan is not found at the CDR3 terminus, so this likely reflects a read error. No DNA is shown, since the ends of the CDR3 on it are uncertain; the CDR3 is the one TCRdb lists. The gene calls are TRBV4-1 and TRBJ1-6. Germline CDR1 and CDR2: MGHRA and YSYEKL. The length of the CDR3 is 9 amino acids, counting both ends. The CDR3 sequence is CASSQGPSG.

The V gene is TRBV10-3, the J gene TRBJ2-5; D may be TRBD1 (5 bases). The CDR3 contains 14 residues. V lost 0 bases and J lost 5, with 10 bases in between. Germline CDR1 ENHRY, CDR2 SYGVKD. DNA of the CDR3: TGTGCCATCAGTGAGTCGCAGGGTCTGGAGACCCAGTACTTC. Encoded protein: CAISESQGLETQYF.

This clonotype was found many times. The chain links TRBV25-1 to TRBJ1-6, with no clear D. CDR1 MGHDK and CDR2 SYGVNS come from the germline V gene. Trimming pared 4 bases from V and 7 bases from J, leaving 11 bases between. The CDR3 has 14 residues. CDR3 loop: CASSGLGGNSPLHF. The CDR3 coding sequence is TGTGCCAGCAGTGGACTGGGTGGGAATTCACCCCTCCACTTT.

This clonotype was recorded only once. A read error is possible here, since a much larger clone lies one base away. This sequence joins TRBV19 and TRBJ2-7; unclear D gene. This CDR3 has 15 amino acids. CDR1 LNHDA and CDR2 SQIVND come from the germline V gene (reference sequence). V lost 4 bases and J lost 2, with 15 bases in between. The CDR3 sequence: CASSKRSVRTYEQYF. The CDR3 region has the DNA TGTGCCAGTAGTAAGAGGTCGGTCCGGACCTACGAGCAGTACTTC. Looking up the rest from reference TRBV19 and TRBJ2-7 gives the full variable domain: DGGITQSPKYLFRKEGQNVTLSCEQNLNHDAMYWYRQDPGQGLRLIYYSQIVNDFQKGDIAEGYSVSREKKESFPLTVTSAQKNPTAFYLCASSKRSVRTYEQYFGPGTRLTVT.

Regarding this clonotype: A much larger clone differs by one base, so this may be a read error. The chain recombines TRBV15 with TRBJ1-5; D is perhaps TRBD1 (5 bases). The germline V gene has CDR1 LNHNV and CDR2 YYDKDF (reference sequence). With 3 bases removed from V and 3 bases from J, the gap between germline ends came to 12 bases. CDR3 size: 15 residues. CDR3 nucleotides: TGTGCCACCAGCAGCGGGGGGGAGTTCAATCAGCCCCAGCATTTT. Amino acids: CATSSGGEFNQPQHF.

The chain employs TRBV7-9 and TRBJ1-5, with D possibly TRBD1 on 5 matching bases. This CDR3 contains 15 residues. CDR1 is SEHNR and CDR2 is FQNEAQ in the germline V gene (reference sequence). Trimming removed 0 bases at V and 6 bases at J, with 12 bases between. The CDR3 nucleotides are TGTGCCAGCAGCTTAGCCTCAGGGACCCTTCAGCCCCAGCATTTT. Residues: CASSLASGTLQPQHF.

The chain combines TRBV10-3 with TRBJ2-2; 7 nucleotides agree with TRBD1. Germline CDR1 and CDR2: ENHRY and SYGVKD. The CDR3 runs to 13 residues. V was clipped by 10 bases and J by 5 bases; unmatched bases: 7. CDR3 loop: CATTGQDTGELFF. The CDR3 nucleotides read TGTGCCACGACAGGGCAGGATACCGGGGAGCTGTTTTTT.

This clonotype was detected only once. This sequence may be a read error, since a much larger clone differs from it by one base. The chain links TRBV2 to TRBJ2-2; tentatively, D is TRBD2 (5 bases). Germline V gene lookup returns CDR1 SNHLY and CDR2 FYNNEI. The CDR3 covers 14 residues. The CDR3 loop is CASSESQATGELLF. The CDR3 region has the DNA TGTGCCAGCAGTGAAAGCCAGGCCACCGGGGAGCTGCTTTTT.

This clonotype has only a few counts. This rearrangement joins TRBV6-6 to TRBJ2-5, with D maybe TRBD1 (6 bases). Germline CDR1 and CDR2: MNHNY and SVGAGI (reference sequence). This CDR3 contains 12 residues. V was cut by 6 bases and J by 9 bases, with 14 bases left in between. CDR3 region: CASRTGQGPQYF. The CDR3 DNA follows: TGTGCCAGCAGGACAGGCCAGGGGCCCCAGTACTTC.

Only a few counts were recorded for this clonotype. This chain uses TRBV11-1 with TRBJ1-4; TRBD1 is a possible D gene (6 bases). The CDR3 spans 17 residues. The germline V gene has CDR1 SGHAT and CDR2 FQDESV (reference sequence). V was pared by 5 bases and J by 8 bases, with 24 bases between. The CDR3 coding sequence is TGTGCCAGCAGCGACCGAAGTGGGTCAGGGGCTAGGGAAAAACTGTTTTTT. Translated: CASSDRSGSGAREKLFF.

This clonotype was seen only a few times. This chain uses TRBV7-9 with TRBJ2-2; D is undetermined. The CDR3 is 15 residues long. V gave up 8 bases and J gave up 4 bases, with 17 bases separating them. Per germline, CDR1 SEHNR and CDR2 FQNEAQ (reference sequence). CDR3 protein: CASLPPAALTGELFF. As DNA, the CDR3 is TGTGCCAGCCTTCCGCCGGCAGCTCTCACCGGGGAGCTGTTTTTT.

This clonotype was picked up many times. This chain connects TRBV7-9 to TRBJ1-2, with 8 bases matching TRBD1. CDR3 size: 14 residues. Per germline, CDR1 SEHNR and CDR2 FQNEAQ (reference sequence). The V gene end was trimmed by 7 bases and the J gene end by 8 bases; junction bases not matched to a gene: 12. The CDR3 region is CASNHGQGSGGYTF. The CDR3 DNA sequence: TGTGCCAGCAACCATGGACAGGGCTCTGGCGGCTACACCTTC. The variable domain in full, completed from reference TRBV7-9 and TRBJ1-2, reads DTGVSQNPRHKITKRGQNVTFRCDPISEHNRLYWYRQTLGQGPEFLTYFQNEAQLEKSRLLSDRFSAERPKGSFSTLEIQRTEQGDSAMYLCASNHGQGSGGYTFGSGTRLTVV.

The chain is built from TRBV12-3 or TRBV12-4 and TRBJ2-2; no reliable D call. There are 17 residues in the CDR3. V lost 7 bases and J lost 0, with 18 bases in between. CDR3 sequence (DNA): TGTGCCAGCAAACCCTGGGGTAGTATCGCGAACACCGGGGAGCTGTTTTTT. Translating it yields CASKPWGSIANTGELFF.

This clonotype showed up many times. The chain joins TRBV7-2 to TRBJ1-6, with D possibly TRBD1 on 6 matching bases. CDR1 is SGHTA, CDR2 FQGNSA, per germline. Between the trimmed V and J ends, which lost 5 bases and 9 bases, there was a span of 17 bases. This CDR3 contains 15 residues. CDR3 loop: CASSQGAGGGSPLHF. CDR3 in DNA: TGTGCCAGCAGCCAAGGGGCTGGGGGCGGTTCACCCCTCCACTTT.

This clonotype was detected ten times or more. This chain links TRBV5-1 with TRBJ2-5; D unclear. Germline loops: CDR1 SGHRS, CDR2 YFSETQ. There are 14 residues in the CDR3. With 3 bases removed from V and 2 bases from J, the gap between germline ends came to 11 bases. The CDR3, as DNA: TGCGCCAGCAGCTACATCGGCACACAAGAGACCCAGTACTTC. This codes for CASSYIGTQETQYF. Full variable domain (outside the CDR3, taken from reference TRBV5-1 and TRBJ2-5): KAGVTQTPRYLIKTRGQQVTLSCSPISGHRSVSWYQQTPGQGLQFLFEYFSETQRNKGNFPGRFSGRQFSNSRSEMNVSTLELGDSALYLCASSYIGTQETQYFGPGTRLLVL.

Of note for this clonotype: A much larger clone sits a single nucleotide away, making a read error possible. This rearrangement joins TRBV11-1 to TRBJ1-5; D is undetermined. Germline V gene lookup returns CDR1 SGHAT and CDR2 FQDESV (reference sequence). CDR3 length: 14 residues. V gave up 5 bases and J gave up 3 bases, with 11 bases separating them. The CDR3 loop reads CASSPGMANQPQHF. CDR3 DNA sequence: TGTGCCAGCAGCCCCGGGATGGCCAATCAGCCCCAGCATTTT.